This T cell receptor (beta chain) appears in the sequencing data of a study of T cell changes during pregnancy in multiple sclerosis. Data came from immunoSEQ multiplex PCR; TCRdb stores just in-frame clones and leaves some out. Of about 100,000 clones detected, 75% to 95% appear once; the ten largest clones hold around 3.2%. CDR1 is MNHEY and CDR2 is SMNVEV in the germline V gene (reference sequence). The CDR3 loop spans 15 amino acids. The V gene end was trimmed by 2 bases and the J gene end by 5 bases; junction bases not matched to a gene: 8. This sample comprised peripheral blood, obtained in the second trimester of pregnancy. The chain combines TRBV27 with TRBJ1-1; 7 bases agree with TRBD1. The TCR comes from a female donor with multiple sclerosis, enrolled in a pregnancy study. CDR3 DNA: TGTGCCAGCAGTTTAACCCCCGGGACAGCAACTGAAGCTTTCTTT. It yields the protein CASSLTPGTATEAFF.